This T cell receptor beta chain came from a study of T cell changes during pregnancy in multiple sclerosis. Measured with immunoSEQ multiplex PCR; TCRdb has only the in-frame clones, and not every one. The sample records roughly 60,000 clones, roughly nine tenths being singletons. Germline values: CDR1 MNHEY, CDR2 SVGAGI. This CDR3 is 15 amino acids long. The ends were cut back, 2 bases at V and 0 bases at J, with 9 bases in the middle. The genes are TRBV6-5 and TRBJ2-3; tentative D call: TRBD2 (6 bases). Specimen: peripheral blood, collected before pregnancy. The sequence came from a female donor with multiple sclerosis, enrolled in a pregnancy study. As DNA, the CDR3 is TGTGCCAGCAGTTACGGCGGAGGGAGCACAGATACGCAGTATTTT. The encoded protein is CASSYGGGSTDTQYF.